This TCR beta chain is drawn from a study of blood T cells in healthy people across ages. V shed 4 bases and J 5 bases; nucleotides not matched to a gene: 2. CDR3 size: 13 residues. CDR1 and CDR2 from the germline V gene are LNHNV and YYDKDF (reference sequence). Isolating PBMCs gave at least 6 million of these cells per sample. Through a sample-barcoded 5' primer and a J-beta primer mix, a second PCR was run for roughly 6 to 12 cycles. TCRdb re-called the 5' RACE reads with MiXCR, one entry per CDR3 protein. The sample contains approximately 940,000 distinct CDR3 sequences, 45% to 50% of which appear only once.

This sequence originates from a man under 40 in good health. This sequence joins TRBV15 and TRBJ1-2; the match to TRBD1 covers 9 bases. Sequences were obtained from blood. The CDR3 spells CATSMGQGYGYTF. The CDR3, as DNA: TGTGCCACCAGCATGGGACAGGGATATGGCTACACCTTC.